Listed below are T cell receptor beta chains from one sample, sequenced in a study of cytomegalovirus exposure and HLA in healthy donors. Repertoires were generated with immunoSEQ multiplex PCR, while TCRdb's copy carries only in-frame clones and drops some. The repertoire holds roughly 150,000 clones, 64% seen once, with around 2.9% in the top ten. The sequencing sample was made of PBMCs. The receptors shown here come from a woman aged 25-40 years in good health and CMV-seropositive. Both conserved end residues are part of each CDR3. The order of the fields is D gene, V gene, clone size, J gene, CDR3 DNA, CDR3 protein. The D gene is left open where the match is weak. Clone sizes are given selectively: once, few, many, or a class where the clone is expanded.

.,TRBV7-2,once,TRBJ2-2,TGTGCCAGCAGCTTTAGATTGAATCGAGGGCCGGAGCTGTTTTTT,CASSFRLNRGPELFF
TRBD1,TRBV4-1,.,TRBJ2-5,TGCGCCAGCAGCCCTGGAAGGACGATGACAGGGGAGACCCAGTACTTC,CASSPGRTMTGETQYF
TRBD1,TRBV27,.,TRBJ1-4,TGTGCCAGCAGTCTACAGGGGACAAACTATGAAAAACTGTTTTTT,CASSLQGTNYEKLFF
.,TRBV11-2,.,TRBJ1-5,TGTGCCAGCAGTATTGACACAGGGAATGCTCAGCCCCAGCATTTT,CASSIDTGNAQPQHF
TRBD1,TRBV5-1,.,TRBJ1-4,TGCGCCAGCAGCTTGGGTCTAGGATACAGGGGCCCGGCTGAAAAACTGTTTTTT,CASSLGLGYRGPAEKLFF
.,TRBV6-5,.,TRBJ1-6,TGTGCCAGCAGTTACTCGAACAGGTTGGATTCACCCCTCCACTTT,CASSYSNRLDSPLHF
.,TRBV2,.,TRBJ2-7,TGTGCCAGCAGTGAAAGGGGGACGGTCTACGAGCAGTACTTC,CASSERGTVYEQYF
TRBD1,TRBV18,few,TRBJ1-5,TGTGCCAGCTCACCTCCGACAGGGGAAAATCAGCCCCAGCATTTT,CASSPPTGENQPQHF
.,TRBV10-1,.,TRBJ2-1,TGCGCCAGCAGTCCCGGTTATGAGCAGTTCTTC,CASSPGYEQFF
.,TRBV9,.,TRBJ2-2,TGTGCCAGCAGCGATCGGGAAAACACCGGGGAGCTGTTTTTT,CASSDRENTGELFF
TRBD2,TRBV4-2,.,TRBJ2-3,TGTGCCAGCAGCCTAGCGGGGGGGCGGGGCACAGATACGCAGTATTTT,CASSLAGGRGTDTQYF
.,TRBV29-1,.,TRBJ2-3,TGCAGCGTTGAAGACTATGCTACGCAGTATTTT,CSVEDYATQYF
.,TRBV28,few,TRBJ2-7,TGTGCCAGCGGTGGGAGGACCTACGAGCAGTACTTC,CASGGRTYEQYF
TRBD2,TRBV28,.,TRBJ2-7,TGTGCCAGCAGTTTTAGCGGGAGGGCTGTCGAGCAGTACTTC,CASSFSGRAVEQYF
TRBD1,TRBV9,.,TRBJ1-3,TGTGCCAGCAGCCCAAACGTAGGGGGCCTTGGAAACACCATATATTTT,CASSPNVGGLGNTIYF
.,TRBV9,.,TRBJ2-3,TGTGCCAGCAGCCGGAGGGGCGTCAGCACAGATACGCAGTATTTT,CASSRRGVSTDTQYF
TRBD1,TRBV27,.,TRBJ1-2,TGTGCCAGCTCCCCGGACAGGGAGAACTATGGCTACACCTTC,CASSPDRENYGYTF
.,TRBV14,once,TRBJ1-2,TGTGCCAGCAGCTCCCTAGCCCACTGGCTTGAGGGTGGCTACACCTTC,CASSSLAHWLEGGYTF
TRBD2,TRBV2,.,TRBJ2-1,TGTGCCAGCCACCACGGACTAGCGGGGGTCAATGAGCAGTTCTTC,CASHHGLAGVNEQFF
TRBD2,TRBV7-9,.,TRBJ2-1,TGTGCCAGCCGTACACCTCTAGCGGACTCCTACAATGAGCAGTTCTTC,CASRTPLADSYNEQFF
.,TRBV2,.,TRBJ1-1,TGTGCCAGCAGTGAAGCTCGGACAGACACTGAAGCTTTCTTT,CASSEARTDTEAFF
TRBD2,TRBV11-2,.,TRBJ2-2,TGTGCCAGCAGCTTAGTGGTAGCGGGAGCGTCCGGGGAGCTGTTTTTT,CASSLVVAGASGELFF
.,TRBV19,.,TRBJ2-7,TGTGCCAGTAGTATAGTGGGCGGGACCGAAGTTGAGCAGTACTTC,CASSIVGGTEVEQYF
TRBD1,TRBV2,.,TRBJ2-7,TGTGCTTCAACAGGGGCCGCGACCTACGAGCAGTACTTC,CASTGAATYEQYF
TRBD1,TRBV6-5,.,TRBJ1-3,TGTGCCAGCAGAACTACAGGGGGTTTAAACACCATATATTTT,CASRTTGGLNTIYF
TRBD1,TRBV27,.,TRBJ2-5,TGTGCCAGCAGTGACAGGGAGATAGTGACCCAGTACTTC,CASSDREIVTQYF
.,TRBV13,.,TRBJ2-1,TGTGCCAGCAGCTTAGGGATCCGGGACAATTACAATGAGCAGTTCTTC,CASSLGIRDNYNEQFF
TRBD2,TRBV11-2,.,TRBJ2-1,TGTGCCAGCAGCTTGAAAACCCTTACTAGCGGGAAAGGAAATGAGCAGTTCTTC,CASSLKTLTSGKGNEQFF
.,TRBV6-5,.,TRBJ1-1,TGTGCCAGCAGTGGCTCATTCACTGAAGCTTTCTTT,CASSGSFTEAFF
.,TRBV10-1,.,TRBJ1-1,TGCGCCAGCAGAGTGGAGTGGAACACTGAAGCTTTCTTT,CASRVEWNTEAFF
TRBD1,TRBV27,.,TRBJ1-5,TGTGCCAGCAGTTTGGACAGGGGGCTCAATCAGCCCCAGCATTTT,CASSLDRGLNQPQHF
.,TRBV5-6,.,TRBJ1-1,TGTGCCAGCAGCATCGGGAGGGCCCCTGAAGCTTTCTTT,CASSIGRAPEAFF
.,TRBV7-9,.,TRBJ2-1,TGTGCCAGCAGCTTCATGTCCGGGGGCAATGAGCAGTTCTTC,CASSFMSGGNEQFF
.,TRBV6-5,.,TRBJ1-1,TGTGCCAGCAGTCTCGCCGTGGCCTCCACTGAAGCTTTCTTT,CASSLAVASTEAFF
.,TRBV11-2,.,TRBJ2-7,TGTGCCAGCAGCCCAGCGGGTAGTAGCTCCTACGAGCAGTACTTC,CASSPAGSSSYEQYF
.,TRBV7-8,.,TRBJ1-1,TGTGCCAGCAGCTTAAATAAAGGGGATTACACTGAAGCTTTCTTT,CASSLNKGDYTEAFF
.,TRBV30,.,TRBJ1-3,TGTGCCTGCCTAAAGGGACTTCTTAGCTCTGGAAACACCATATATTTT,CACLKGLLSSGNTIYF
.,TRBV4-1,.,TRBJ1-5,TGCGCCAGCAGCCAGGGTCCAGGGAGCAATCAGCCCCAGCATTTT,CASSQGPGSNQPQHF
TRBD1,TRBV10-3,.,TRBJ2-7,TGTGCCATCAGTTGGGACAGGGCCTACGAGCAGTACTTC,CAISWDRAYEQYF
.,TRBV5-1,.,TRBJ2-7,TGCGCCAGCAGCCCGGGAAGCTCCTACGAGCAGTACTTC,CASSPGSSYEQYF
.,TRBV15,.,TRBJ1-5,TGTGCCACCAGCAGAGATGTCGAGCGGGGGAAGCCCCAGCATTTT,CATSRDVERGKPQHF
.,TRBV4-1,.,TRBJ2-1,TGCGCCAGCAGCCAAGATACAGGATACAATGAGCAGTTCTTC,CASSQDTGYNEQFF